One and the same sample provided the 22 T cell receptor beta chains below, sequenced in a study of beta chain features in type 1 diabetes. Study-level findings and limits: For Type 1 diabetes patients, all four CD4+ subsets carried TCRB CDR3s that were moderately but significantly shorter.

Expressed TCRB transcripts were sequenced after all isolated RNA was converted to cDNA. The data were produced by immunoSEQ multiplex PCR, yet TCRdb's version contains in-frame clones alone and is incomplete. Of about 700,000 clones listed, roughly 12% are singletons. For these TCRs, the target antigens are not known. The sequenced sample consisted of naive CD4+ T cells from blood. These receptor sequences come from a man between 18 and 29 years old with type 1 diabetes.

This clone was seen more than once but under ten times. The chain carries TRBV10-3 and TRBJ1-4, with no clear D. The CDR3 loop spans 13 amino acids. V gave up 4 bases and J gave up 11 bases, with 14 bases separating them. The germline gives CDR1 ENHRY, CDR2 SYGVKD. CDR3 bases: TGTGCCATCAGTGGACTAGAGGGTACGAAACTGTTTTTT. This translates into CAISGLEGTKLFF.

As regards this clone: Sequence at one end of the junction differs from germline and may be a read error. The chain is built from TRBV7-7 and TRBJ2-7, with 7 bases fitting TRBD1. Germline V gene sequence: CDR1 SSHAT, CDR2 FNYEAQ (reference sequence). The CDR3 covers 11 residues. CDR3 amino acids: CASRNRGQQYF. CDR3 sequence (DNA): TGTGCTAGCAGAAACAGGGGACAGCAGTACTTC.

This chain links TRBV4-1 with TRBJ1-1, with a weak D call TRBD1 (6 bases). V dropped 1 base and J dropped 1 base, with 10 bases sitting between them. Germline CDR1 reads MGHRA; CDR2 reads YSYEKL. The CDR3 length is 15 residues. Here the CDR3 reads CASSQVPDRNTEAFF. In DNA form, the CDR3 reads TGCGCCAGCAGCCAAGTCCCGGACAGGAACACTGAAGCTTTCTTT.

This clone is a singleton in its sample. The CDR3 DNA follows: TGCGCCAGCAGCCAAGGGCGGGGGGTAACGCGGTCCGTCGCAGATACGCAGTATTTT. This gives the protein CASSQGRGVTRSVADTQYF. The V call is TRBV4-1, the J call TRBJ2-3; 8 bases are a match to TRBD2. V trimming: 1 base; J trimming: 4 bases; junction bases outside the gene matches: 16. The germline V gene has CDR1 MGHRA and CDR2 YSYEKL. The CDR3 sequence is 19 residues long.

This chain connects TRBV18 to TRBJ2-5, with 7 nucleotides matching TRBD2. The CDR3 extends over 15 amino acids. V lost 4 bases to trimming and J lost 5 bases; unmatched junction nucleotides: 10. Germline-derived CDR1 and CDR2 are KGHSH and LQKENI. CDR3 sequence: CASSLRLAGKETQYF. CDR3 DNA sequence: TGTGCCAGCTCACTGCGACTAGCAGGCAAGGAGACCCAGTACTTC.

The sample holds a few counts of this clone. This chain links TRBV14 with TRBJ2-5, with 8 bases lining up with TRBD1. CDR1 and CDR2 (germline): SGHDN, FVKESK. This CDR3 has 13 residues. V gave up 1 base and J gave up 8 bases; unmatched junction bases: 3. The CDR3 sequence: CASSQVDRATQYF. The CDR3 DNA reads TGTGCCAGCAGCCAAGTGGACAGGGCCACCCAGTACTTC.

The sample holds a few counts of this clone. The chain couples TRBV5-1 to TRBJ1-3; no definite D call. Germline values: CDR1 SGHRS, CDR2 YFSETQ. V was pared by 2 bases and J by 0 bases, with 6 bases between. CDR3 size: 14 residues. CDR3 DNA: TGCGCCAGCAGCTTTGGCGACTCTGGAAACACCATATATTTT. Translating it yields CASSFGDSGNTIYF.

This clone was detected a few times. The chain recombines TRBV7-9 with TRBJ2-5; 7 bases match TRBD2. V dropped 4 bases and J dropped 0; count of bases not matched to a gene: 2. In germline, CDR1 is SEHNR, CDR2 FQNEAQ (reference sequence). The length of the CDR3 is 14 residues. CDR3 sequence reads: CASSWRGNQETQYF. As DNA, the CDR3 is TGTGCCAGCAGCTGGCGGGGGAACCAAGAGACCCAGTACTTC.

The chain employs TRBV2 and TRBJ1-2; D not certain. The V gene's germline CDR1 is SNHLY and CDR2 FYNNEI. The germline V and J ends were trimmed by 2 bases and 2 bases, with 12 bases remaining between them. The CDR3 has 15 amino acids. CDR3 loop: CASSESRATNYGYTF. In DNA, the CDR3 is TGTGCCAGCAGTGAATCCCGGGCGACGAACTATGGCTACACCTTC.

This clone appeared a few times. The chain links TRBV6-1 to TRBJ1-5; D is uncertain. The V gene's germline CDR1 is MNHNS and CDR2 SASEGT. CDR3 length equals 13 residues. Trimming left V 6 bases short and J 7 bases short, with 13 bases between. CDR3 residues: CASRSVSQQPQHF. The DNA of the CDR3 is TGTGCCAGCAGATCAGTATCCCAACAGCCCCAGCATTTT.

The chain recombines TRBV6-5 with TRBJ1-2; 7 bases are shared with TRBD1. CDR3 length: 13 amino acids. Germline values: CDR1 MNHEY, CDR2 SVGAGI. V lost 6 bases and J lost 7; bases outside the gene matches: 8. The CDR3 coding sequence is TGTGCCAGCAGCCCTACCAGACAGGGTGGCTACACCTTC. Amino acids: CASSPTRQGGYTF.

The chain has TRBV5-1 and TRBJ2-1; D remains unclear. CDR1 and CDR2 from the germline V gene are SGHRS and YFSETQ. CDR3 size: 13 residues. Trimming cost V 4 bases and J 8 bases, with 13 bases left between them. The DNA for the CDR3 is TGCGCCAGCAGCCCTCGAGAATTGGATGAGCAGTTCTTC. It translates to CASSPRELDEQFF. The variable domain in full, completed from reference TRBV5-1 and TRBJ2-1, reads KAGVTQTPRYLIKTRGQQVTLSCSPISGHRSVSWYQQTPGQGLQFLFEYFSETQRNKGNFPGRFSGRQFSNSRSEMNVSTLELGDSALYLCASSPRELDEQFFGPGTRLTVL.

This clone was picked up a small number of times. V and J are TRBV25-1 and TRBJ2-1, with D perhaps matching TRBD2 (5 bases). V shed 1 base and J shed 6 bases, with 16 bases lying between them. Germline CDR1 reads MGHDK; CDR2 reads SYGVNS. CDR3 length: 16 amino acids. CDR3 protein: CASSELSIEGRNEQFF. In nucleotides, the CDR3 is TGTGCCAGCAGTGAATTGAGCATTGAGGGCCGCAATGAGCAGTTCTTC.

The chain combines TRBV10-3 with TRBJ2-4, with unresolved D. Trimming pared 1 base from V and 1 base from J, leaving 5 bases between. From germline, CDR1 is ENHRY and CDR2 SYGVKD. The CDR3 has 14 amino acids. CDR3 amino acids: CAISEFGAKNIQYF. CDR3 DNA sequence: TGTGCCATCAGTGAGTTCGGGGCCAAAAACATTCAGTACTTC.

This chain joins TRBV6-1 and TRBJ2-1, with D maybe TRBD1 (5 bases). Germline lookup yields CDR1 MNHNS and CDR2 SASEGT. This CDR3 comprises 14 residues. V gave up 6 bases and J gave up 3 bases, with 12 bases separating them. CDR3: CASSLTTVYNEQFF. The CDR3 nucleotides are TGTGCCAGCAGCCTGACGACAGTCTACAATGAGCAGTTCTTC.

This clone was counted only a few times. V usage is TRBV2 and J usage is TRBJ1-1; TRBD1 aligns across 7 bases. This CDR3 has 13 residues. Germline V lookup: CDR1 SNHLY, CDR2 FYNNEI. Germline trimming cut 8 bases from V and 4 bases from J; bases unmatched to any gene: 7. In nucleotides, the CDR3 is TGTGCCAGCCGACAGGGCACGGTCACTGAAGCTTTCTTT. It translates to CASRQGTVTEAFF.

The CDR3 reads CASSYDRAILFEQYF. For the CDR3, the DNA is TGTGCCAGCAGCTACGACAGGGCTATACTATTCGAGCAGTACTTC. This chain connects TRBV5-4 to TRBJ2-7; TRBD1 agrees at 7 bases. V lost 3 bases, J lost 6 bases, and 12 bases stayed unmatched. Germline loops: CDR1 SGHNT, CDR2 YYREEE (reference sequence). The CDR3 runs to 15 residues.

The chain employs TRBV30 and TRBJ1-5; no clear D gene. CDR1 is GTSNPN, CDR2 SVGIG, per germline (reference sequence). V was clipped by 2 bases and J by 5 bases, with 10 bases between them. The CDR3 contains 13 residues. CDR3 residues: CAWSIQTDQPQHF. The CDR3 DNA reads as TGTGCCTGGAGTATCCAGACTGATCAGCCCCAGCATTTT.

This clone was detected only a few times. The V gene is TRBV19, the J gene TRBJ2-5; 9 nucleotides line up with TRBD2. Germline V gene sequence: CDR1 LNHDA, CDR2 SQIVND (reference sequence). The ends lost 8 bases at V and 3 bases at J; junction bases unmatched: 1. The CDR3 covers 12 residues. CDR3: CASGTSKETQYF. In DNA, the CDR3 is TGTGCCAGTGGGACTAGCAAAGAGACCCAGTACTTC.

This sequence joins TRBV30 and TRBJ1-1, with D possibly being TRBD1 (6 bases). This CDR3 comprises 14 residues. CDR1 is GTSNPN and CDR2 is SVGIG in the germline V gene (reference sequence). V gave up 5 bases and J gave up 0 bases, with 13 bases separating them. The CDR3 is CAWARTDMNTEAFF. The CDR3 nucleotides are TGTGCCTGGGCGAGGACAGATATGAACACTGAAGCTTTCTTT.

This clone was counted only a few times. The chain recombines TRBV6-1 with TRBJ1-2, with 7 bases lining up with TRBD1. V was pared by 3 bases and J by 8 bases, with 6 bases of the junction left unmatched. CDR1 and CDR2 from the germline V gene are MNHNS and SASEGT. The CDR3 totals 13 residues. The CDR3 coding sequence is TGTGCCAGCAGTGATGATACAGGGGTAGGCTACACCTTC. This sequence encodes CASSDDTGVGYTF.

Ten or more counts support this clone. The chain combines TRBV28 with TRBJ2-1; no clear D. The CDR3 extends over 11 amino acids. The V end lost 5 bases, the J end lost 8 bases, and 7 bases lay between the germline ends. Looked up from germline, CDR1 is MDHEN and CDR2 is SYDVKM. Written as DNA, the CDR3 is TGTGCCAGCAGTGAGACATATGAGCAGTTCTTC. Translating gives CASSETYEQFF.